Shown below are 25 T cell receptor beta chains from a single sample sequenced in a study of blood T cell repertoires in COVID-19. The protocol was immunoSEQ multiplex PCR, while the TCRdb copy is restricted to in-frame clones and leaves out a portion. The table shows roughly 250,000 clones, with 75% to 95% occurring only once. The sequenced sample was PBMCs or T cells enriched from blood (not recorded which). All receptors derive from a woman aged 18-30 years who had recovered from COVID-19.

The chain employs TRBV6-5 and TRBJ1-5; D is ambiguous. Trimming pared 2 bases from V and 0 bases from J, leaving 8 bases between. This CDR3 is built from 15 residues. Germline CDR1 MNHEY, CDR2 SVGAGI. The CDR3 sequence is CASSYPGYSNQPQHF. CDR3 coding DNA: TGTGCCAGCAGTTACCCGGGTTATAGCAATCAGCCCCAGCATTTT.

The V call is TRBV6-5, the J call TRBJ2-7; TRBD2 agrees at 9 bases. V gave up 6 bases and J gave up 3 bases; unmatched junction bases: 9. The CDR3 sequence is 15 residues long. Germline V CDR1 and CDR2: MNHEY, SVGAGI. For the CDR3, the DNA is TGTGCCAGCAGGCCAACGACTAGCGGAGTCTACGAGCAGTACTTC. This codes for CASRPTTSGVYEQYF.

The CDR3 sequence: CATSDSSGGHGYTF. CDR3 coding DNA: TGTGCCACCAGTGATTCATCAGGGGGCCATGGCTACACCTTC. V and J are TRBV24-1 and TRBJ1-2, with TRBD1 matching over 8 bases. CDR3 size: 14 residues. The germline V gene encodes CDR1 KGHDR and CDR2 SFDVKD. Trimming at V came to 2 bases and at J to 6 bases, leaving 4 bases not matched to a gene.

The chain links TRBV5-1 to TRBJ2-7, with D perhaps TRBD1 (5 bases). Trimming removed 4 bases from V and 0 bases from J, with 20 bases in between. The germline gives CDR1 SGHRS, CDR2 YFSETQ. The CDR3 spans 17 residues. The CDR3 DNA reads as TGCGCCAGCAGCCGTTATAACCCCAGGGCCTACTCCTACGAGCAGTACTTC. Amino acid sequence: CASSRYNPRAYSYEQYF. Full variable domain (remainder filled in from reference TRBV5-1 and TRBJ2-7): KAGVTQTPRYLIKTRGQQVTLSCSPISGHRSVSWYQQTPGQGLQFLFEYFSETQRNKGNFPGRFSGRQFSNSRSEMNVSTLELGDSALYLCASSRYNPRAYSYEQYFGPGTRLTVT.

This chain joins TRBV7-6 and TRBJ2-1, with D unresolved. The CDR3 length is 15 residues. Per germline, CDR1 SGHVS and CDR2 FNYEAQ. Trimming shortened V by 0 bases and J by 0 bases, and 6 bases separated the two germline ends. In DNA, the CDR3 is TGTGCCAGCAGCTTAGCCTATGCCTCCTACAATGAGCAGTTCTTC. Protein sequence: CASSLAYASYNEQFF.

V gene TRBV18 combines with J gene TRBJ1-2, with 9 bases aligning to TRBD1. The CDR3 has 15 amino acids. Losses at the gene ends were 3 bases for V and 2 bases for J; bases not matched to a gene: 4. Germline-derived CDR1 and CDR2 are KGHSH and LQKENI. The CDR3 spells CASSPGQGLNYGYTF. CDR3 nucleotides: TGTGCCAGCTCACCTGGACAGGGGCTGAACTATGGCTACACCTTC.

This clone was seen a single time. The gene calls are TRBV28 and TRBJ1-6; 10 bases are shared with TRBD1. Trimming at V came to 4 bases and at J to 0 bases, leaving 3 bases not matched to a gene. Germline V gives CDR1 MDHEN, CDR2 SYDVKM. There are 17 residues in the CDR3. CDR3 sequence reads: CASSSGQGSSYNSPLHF. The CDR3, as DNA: TGTGCCAGCAGTTCGGGACAGGGGAGCTCCTATAATTCACCCCTCCACTTT.

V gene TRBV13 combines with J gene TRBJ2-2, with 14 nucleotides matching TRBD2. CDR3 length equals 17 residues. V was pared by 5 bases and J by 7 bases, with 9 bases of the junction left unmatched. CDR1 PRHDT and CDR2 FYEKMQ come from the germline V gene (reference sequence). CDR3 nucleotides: TGTGCCAGCAGCCCCTCCGGGACTAGCGGGGGTGGCGGGGAGCTGTTTTTT. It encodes CASSPSGTSGGGGELFF.

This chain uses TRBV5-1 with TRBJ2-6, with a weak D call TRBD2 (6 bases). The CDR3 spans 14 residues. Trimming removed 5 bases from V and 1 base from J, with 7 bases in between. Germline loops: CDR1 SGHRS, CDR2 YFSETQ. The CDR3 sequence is CASREGSGANVLTF. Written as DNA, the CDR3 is TGCGCCAGCAGGGAGGGGTCTGGGGCCAACGTCCTGACTTTC.

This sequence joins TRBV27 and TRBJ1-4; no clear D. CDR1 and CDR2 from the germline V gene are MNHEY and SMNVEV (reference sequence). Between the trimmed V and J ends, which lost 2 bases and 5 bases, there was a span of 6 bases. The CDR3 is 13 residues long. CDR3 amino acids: CASSLRRNEKLFF. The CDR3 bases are TGTGCCAGCAGTTTAAGGAGAAATGAAAAACTGTTTTTT. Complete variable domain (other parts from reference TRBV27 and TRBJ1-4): EAQVTQNPRYLITVTGKKLTVTCSQNMNHEYMSWYRQDPGLGLRQIYYSMNVEVTDKGDVPEGYKVSRKEKRNFPLILESPSPNQTSLYFCASSLRRNEKLFFGSGTQLSVL.

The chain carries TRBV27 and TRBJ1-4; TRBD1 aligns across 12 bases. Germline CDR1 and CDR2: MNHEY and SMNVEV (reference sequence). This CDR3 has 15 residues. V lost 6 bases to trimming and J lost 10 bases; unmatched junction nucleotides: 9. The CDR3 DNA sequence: TGTGCCAGCAGGCCCACCGGGACAGGGGGCCGAAAACTGTTTTTT. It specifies CASRPTGTGGRKLFF. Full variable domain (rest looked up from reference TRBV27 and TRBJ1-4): EAQVTQNPRYLITVTGKKLTVTCSQNMNHEYMSWYRQDPGLGLRQIYYSMNVEVTDKGDVPEGYKVSRKEKRNFPLILESPSPNQTSLYFCASRPTGTGGRKLFFGSGTQLSVL.

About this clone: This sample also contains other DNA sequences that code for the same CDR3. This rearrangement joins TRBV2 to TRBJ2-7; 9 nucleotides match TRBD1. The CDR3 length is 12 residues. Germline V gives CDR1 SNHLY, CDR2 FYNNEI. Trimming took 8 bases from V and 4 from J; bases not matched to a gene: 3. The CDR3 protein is CASSGQGYEQYF. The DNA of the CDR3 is TGTGCCAGCTCTGGACAGGGGTACGAGCAGTACTTC.

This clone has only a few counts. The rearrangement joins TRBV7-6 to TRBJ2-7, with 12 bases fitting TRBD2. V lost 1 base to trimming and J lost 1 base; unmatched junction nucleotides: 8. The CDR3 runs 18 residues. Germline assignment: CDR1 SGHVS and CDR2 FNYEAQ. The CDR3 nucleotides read TGTGCCAGCAGCTTAGGGACTAGCGGGGAGTTAGGGTCCTACGAGCAGTACTTC. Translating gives CASSLGTSGELGSYEQYF. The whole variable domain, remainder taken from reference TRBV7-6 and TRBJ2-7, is GAGVSQSPRYKVTKRGQDVALRCDPISGHVSLYWYRQALGQGPEFLTYFNYEAQQDKSGLPNDRFSAERPEGSISTLTIQRTEQRDSAMYRCASSLGTSGELGSYEQYFGPGTRLTVT.

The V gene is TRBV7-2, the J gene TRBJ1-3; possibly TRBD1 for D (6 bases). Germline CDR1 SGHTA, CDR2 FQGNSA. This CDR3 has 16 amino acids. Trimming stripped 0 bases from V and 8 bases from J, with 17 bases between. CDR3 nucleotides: TGTGCCAGCAGCTTAGCTAAGGGGGGAGGGACGGACACCATATATTTT. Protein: CASSLAKGGGTDTIYF. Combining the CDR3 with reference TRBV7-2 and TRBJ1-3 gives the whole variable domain GAGVSQSPSNKVTEKGKDVELRCDPISGHTALYWYRQSLGQGLEFLIYFQGNSAPDKSGLPSDRFSAERTGGSVSTLTIQRTQQEDSAVYLCASSLAKGGGTDTIYFGEGSWLTVV.

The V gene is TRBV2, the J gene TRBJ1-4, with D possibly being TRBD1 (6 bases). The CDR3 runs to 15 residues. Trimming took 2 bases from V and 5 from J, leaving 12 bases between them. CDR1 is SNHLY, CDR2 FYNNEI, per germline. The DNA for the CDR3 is TGTGCCAGCAGTGAACTCACAGGGATGAATGAAAAACTGTTTTTT. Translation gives CASSELTGMNEKLFF.

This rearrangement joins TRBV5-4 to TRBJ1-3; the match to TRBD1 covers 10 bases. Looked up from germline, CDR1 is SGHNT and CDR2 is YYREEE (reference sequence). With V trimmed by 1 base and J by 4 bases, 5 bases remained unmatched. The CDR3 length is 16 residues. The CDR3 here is CASSLTPGQGGNTIYF. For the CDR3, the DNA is TGTGCCAGCAGCTTGACGCCGGGACAGGGGGGAAACACCATATATTTT. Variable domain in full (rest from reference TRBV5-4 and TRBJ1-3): ETGVTQSPTHLIKTRGQQVTLRCSSQSGHNTVSWYQQALGQGPQFIFQYYREEENGRGNFPPRFSGLQFPNYSSELNVNALELDDSALYLCASSLTPGQGGNTIYFGEGSWLTVV.

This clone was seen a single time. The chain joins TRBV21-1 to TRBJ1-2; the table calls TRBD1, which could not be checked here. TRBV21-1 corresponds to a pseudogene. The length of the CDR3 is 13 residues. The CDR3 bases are TGTGCCAGCAGCACAAGGACATACGAAGGCTACACCTTC. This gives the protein CASSTRTYEGYTF.

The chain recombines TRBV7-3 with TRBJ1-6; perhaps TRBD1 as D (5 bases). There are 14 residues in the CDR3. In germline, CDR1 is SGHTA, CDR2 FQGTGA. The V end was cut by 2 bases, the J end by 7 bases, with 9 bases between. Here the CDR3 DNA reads TGTGCCAGCAGCTTATCGACAGTCAATTCACCCCTCCACTTT. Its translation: CASSLSTVNSPLHF.

This CDR3 reads CASSSEAGGQETQYF. The DNA for the CDR3 is TGTGCCAGCAGCTCCGAAGCGGGGGGGCAAGAGACCCAGTACTTC. The chain combines TRBV7-3 with TRBJ2-5; 10 nucleotides align to TRBD2. This CDR3 comprises 15 residues. V gave up 4 bases and J gave up 2 bases; unmatched junction bases: 4. The V gene's germline CDR1 is SGHTA and CDR2 FQGTGA.

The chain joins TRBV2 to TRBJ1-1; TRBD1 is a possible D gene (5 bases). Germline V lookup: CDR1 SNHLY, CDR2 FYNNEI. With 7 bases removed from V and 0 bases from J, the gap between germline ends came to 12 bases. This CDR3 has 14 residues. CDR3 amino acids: CASTYRRMNTEAFF. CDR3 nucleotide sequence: TGTGCCAGCACATACAGGAGAATGAACACTGAAGCTTTCTTT.

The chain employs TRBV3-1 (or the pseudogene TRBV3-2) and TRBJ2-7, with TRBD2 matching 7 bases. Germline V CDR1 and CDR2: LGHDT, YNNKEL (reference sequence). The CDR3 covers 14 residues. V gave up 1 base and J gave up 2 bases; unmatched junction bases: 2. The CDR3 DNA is TGTGCCAGCAGCCAAGGGGGGGGAACCTACGAGCAGTACTTC. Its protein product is CASSQGGGTYEQYF.

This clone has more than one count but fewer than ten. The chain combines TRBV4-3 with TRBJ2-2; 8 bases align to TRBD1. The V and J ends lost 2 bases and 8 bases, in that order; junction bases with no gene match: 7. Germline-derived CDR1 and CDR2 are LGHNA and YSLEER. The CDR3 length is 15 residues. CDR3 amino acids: CASSQYRTGPGELFF. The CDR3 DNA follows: TGCGCCAGCAGCCAATACCGGACAGGGCCGGGGGAGCTGTTTTTT.

In nucleotides, the CDR3 is TGTGCCAGCAGCCGGCTAGCGGGAGTCAAGTCCTACGAGCAGTACTTC. Translated: CASSRLAGVKSYEQYF. The rearrangement links TRBV5-4 to TRBJ2-7; TRBD2 agrees at 10 bases. V shed 4 bases and J 1 base; nucleotides not matched to a gene: 8. The CDR3 extends over 16 amino acids. Germline V gives CDR1 SGHNT, CDR2 YYREEE (reference sequence).

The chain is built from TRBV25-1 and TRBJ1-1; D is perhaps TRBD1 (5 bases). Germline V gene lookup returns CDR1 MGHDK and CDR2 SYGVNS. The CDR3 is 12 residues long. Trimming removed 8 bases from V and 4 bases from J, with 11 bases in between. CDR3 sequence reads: CASGRGVTEAFF. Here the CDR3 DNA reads TGTGCCAGCGGGCGGGGGGTCACTGAAGCTTTCTTT.

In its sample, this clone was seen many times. CDR3 region: CASSPFRSGTTYEQYF. The CDR3 nucleotides read TGCGCCAGCAGCCCCTTCCGTAGCGGAACTACCTACGAGCAGTACTTC. V usage is TRBV4-1 and J usage is TRBJ2-7; TRBD2 is a possible D gene (6 bases). This CDR3 is 16 amino acids long. V lost 4 bases to trimming and J lost 2 bases, with 18 bases between them. Looked up from germline, CDR1 is MGHRA and CDR2 is YSYEKL.